This paragraph reports one T cell receptor (beta chain). These data originate in a study of blood T cell repertoires in COVID-19. The overall study: The analysed material was cDNA or gDNA that came from T cells, B-cell-depleted T cells, or PBMCs.

Cohort assignment relied on participant-reported clinical history. The repertoire was sequenced with immunoSEQ multiplex PCR; TCRdb's copy has only in-frame clones and lacks some. The data contain roughly 400,000 clones, around nine tenths of them singletons. Trimming shortened V by 0 bases and J by 4 bases, and 12 bases separated the two germline ends. Germline lookup yields CDR1 MGHRA and CDR2 YSYEKL. This CDR3 is built from 15 residues. Sample: PBMCs or T cells enriched from blood (not recorded which). This chain uses TRBV4-1 with TRBJ1-2; D call uncertain. The origin of this receptor is a woman in her twenties or thirties who had recovered from COVID-19. The CDR3 sequence is CASSQEVESTYGYTF. CDR3 DNA sequence: TGCGCCAGCAGCCAAGAGGTGGAGAGTACCTATGGCTACACCTTC.